Below are 4 T cell receptor beta chains sequenced from a single sample in a study of blood T cell repertoires in COVID-19. Assay used: immunoSEQ multiplex PCR; TCRdb lists only in-frame clones, some missing. The data show roughly 110,000 clones, 84% seen once. The sequenced material came from peripheral blood. These receptors originate from a woman aged 60-70 years with acute or convalescent COVID-19.

V and J are TRBV12-3 or TRBV12-4 and TRBJ2-7, with D perhaps matching TRBD2 (5 bases). The V end was cut by 3 bases, the J end by 3 bases, with 9 bases between. This CDR3 contains 13 residues. The CDR3 protein is CASSLGEIYEQYF. The CDR3 DNA reads TGTGCCAGCAGTTTGGGAGAAATCTACGAGCAGTACTTC.

The rearrangement links TRBV5-1 to TRBJ1-4, with 8 bases that match TRBD1. The V gene end was trimmed by 0 bases and the J gene end by 0 bases; junction bases not matched to a gene: 1. The CDR3 length is 16 residues. Germline CDR1 is SGHRS and CDR2 is YFSETQ. CDR3 sequence (DNA): TGCGCCAGCAGCTTGGACAGGGGGACAACTAATGAAAAACTGTTTTTT. Amino acids: CASSLDRGTTNEKLFF.

CDR3 coding DNA: TGTGCCAGCAGTAACAGGGGGCAACGTGAAGCTTTCTTT. Protein product: CASSNRGQREAFF. This rearrangement joins TRBV6-5 to TRBJ1-1; TRBD1 aligns across 9 bases. The CDR3 consists of 13 residues. Trimming removed 5 bases from V and 7 bases from J; junction bases left unmatched: 5. Looked up from germline, CDR1 is MNHEY and CDR2 is SVGAGI.

The rearrangement uses TRBV27 and TRBJ2-7; D might be TRBD2 (5 bases). There are 14 residues in the CDR3. Germline V gene data show CDR1 as MNHEY and CDR2 as SMNVEV (reference sequence). V lost 5 bases to trimming and J lost 6 bases, with 17 bases between them. The CDR3 region is CASSLNRIEGEQYF. The CDR3 coding sequence is TGTGCCAGCAGTCTTAATCGGATCGAGGGCGAGCAGTACTTC.